The 6 T cell receptor beta chains below come from one sample, sequenced in a study of T cells in Graves' hyperthyroidism and ophthalmopathy. RNA transcripts provided the source from which TCR beta CDR3 regions were amplified. Initially, a first-round RT-PCR of the TCR CDR3 employed the HTBI primer set. TCRdb analysed the multiplex PCR reads with MiXCR anew, one entry per CDR3 protein. The sample has a few hundred thousand distinct CDR3 sequences, 13% seen once. Sequenced sample: blood. These TCRs come from a man aged 30-40 years with Graves' hyperthyroidism that later progressed to Graves' ophthalmopathy.

This clonotype occurred many times. The gene calls are TRBV29-1 and TRBJ1-1; no clear D gene. The V gene lost 4 bases and the J gene lost 3 bases, with 9 bases spanning the gap. Germline CDR1 SQVTM, CDR2 ANQGSEA. The CDR3 length is 12 residues. This CDR3 reads CSVGYSHTEAFF. The CDR3 bases are TGCAGCGTTGGGTACAGCCACACTGAAGCTTTCTTT.

This chain joins TRBV24-1 and TRBJ1-2, with D possibly matching TRBD1 (6 bases). Looked up from germline, CDR1 is KGHDR and CDR2 is SFDVKD. Trimming removed 5 bases at V and 5 bases at J, with 11 bases between. This CDR3 spans 13 amino acids. CDR3 coding DNA: TGTGCCACCAGTGTCGCGGACAGATATGGCTACACCTTC. This sequence encodes CATSVADRYGYTF.

V gene TRBV20-1 combines with J gene TRBJ1-4, with 8 bases fitting TRBD1. Germline CDR1 DFQATT, CDR2 SNEGSKA (reference sequence). The CDR3 runs to 15 residues. Trimming took 3 bases from V and 3 from J; bases not matched to a gene: 6. The CDR3 protein is CSARGQAGANEKLFF. The CDR3 nucleotides read TGCAGTGCTAGGGGACAGGCAGGGGCTAATGAAAAACTGTTTTTT.

This clonotype has just a few counts. The junction does not match germline at one end; this may be a read error. The chain combines TRBV29-1 with TRBJ2-2, with D hard to call. The CDR3 covers 14 residues. Per the germline V gene, CDR1 is SQVTM and CDR2 is ANQGSEA. CDR3 nucleotides: TGCAGCGTTGTGGTCTCTACGAACACCGAGGAGCTGTTTTTT. It translates to CSVVVSTNTEELFF.

This clonotype has ten or more counts. The chain is built from TRBV6-1 and TRBJ1-5; D perhaps matches TRBD1 (6 bases). The CDR3 spans 16 residues. The V gene's germline CDR1 is MNHNS and CDR2 SASEGT. V lost 7 bases, J lost 6 bases, and 22 bases lay in between. CDR3: CASTTTTGTGGQPQHF. The CDR3 DNA reads as TGTGCCAGCACCACAACCACAGGGACTGGGGGTCAGCCCCAGCATTTT.

This clonotype was counted between two and nine times. The V call is TRBV14, the J call TRBJ2-1, with D possibly TRBD1 on 5 matching bases. Trimming shortened V by 2 bases and J by 3 bases, and 14 bases separated the two germline ends. The CDR3 sequence is 16 residues long. Germline CDR1 reads SGHDN; CDR2 reads FVKESK. The CDR3 loop is CASSQWGRALYNEQFF. CDR3 nucleotide sequence: TGTGCCAGCAGCCAATGGGGCAGGGCCCTCTACAATGAGCAGTTCTTC.